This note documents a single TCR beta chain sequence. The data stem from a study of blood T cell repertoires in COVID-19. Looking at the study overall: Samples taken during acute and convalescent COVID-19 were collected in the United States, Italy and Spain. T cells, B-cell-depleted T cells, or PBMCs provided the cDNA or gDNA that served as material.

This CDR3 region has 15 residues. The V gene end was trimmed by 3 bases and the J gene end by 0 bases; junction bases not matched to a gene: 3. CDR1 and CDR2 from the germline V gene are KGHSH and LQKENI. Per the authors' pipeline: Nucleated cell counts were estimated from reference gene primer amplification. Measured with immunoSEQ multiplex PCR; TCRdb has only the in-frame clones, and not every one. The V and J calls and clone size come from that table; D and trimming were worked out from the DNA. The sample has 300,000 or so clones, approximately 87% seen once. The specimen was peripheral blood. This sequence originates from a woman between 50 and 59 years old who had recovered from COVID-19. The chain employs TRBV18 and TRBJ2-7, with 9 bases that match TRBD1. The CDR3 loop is CASSPGDRVSYEQYF. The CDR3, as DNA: TGTGCCAGCTCACCGGGGGACAGGGTCTCCTACGAGCAGTACTTC.